This passage covers 13 T cell receptor beta chains from one sample sequenced in a study of CD8 T cells in Susac syndrome. Random hexamers primed reverse transcription of roughly 0.5 to 1 ug RNA. TCRdb reanalysed the immunoSEQ multiplex PCR reads using MiXCR and keeps one entry per CDR3 protein. Here the sample spans about 84,000 distinct CDR3 sequences, 95% to 96% being singletons. Material for sequencing was CD8+ T cells from PBMCs. The receptor source for this set is a human donor with Susac syndrome.

The chain recombines TRBV20-1 with TRBJ2-4, with D maybe TRBD2 (5 bases). Germline lookup yields CDR1 DFQATT and CDR2 SNEGSKA (reference sequence). V lost 0 bases to trimming and J lost 7 bases, with 10 bases between them. CDR3 size: 13 residues. The CDR3 sequence: CSARETSTNIQYF. The CDR3 bases are TGCAGTGCTAGAGAAACTAGTACGAACATTCAGTACTTC.

The chain combines TRBV29-1 with TRBJ2-3; D remains ambiguous. CDR3 length: 13 residues. CDR1 is SQVTM, CDR2 ANQGSEA, per germline. The V and J ends lost 6 bases and 2 bases respectively, with 12 bases between them. CDR3 amino acids: CSVTRRTTDTQYF. In DNA form, the CDR3 reads TGCAGCGTGACACGCCGAACCACAGATACGCAGTATTTT.

The rearrangement joins TRBV4-3 to TRBJ1-2; the D is unclear. Trimming removed 0 bases at V and 6 bases at J, with 17 bases between. The CDR3 is 16 amino acids. Germline CDR1 and CDR2: LGHNA and YSLEER. The CDR3 sequence: CASSQDSQDYRDGYTF. CDR3 bases: TGCGCCAGCAGCCAAGATTCCCAGGACTATAGGGATGGCTACACCTTC.

The chain uses TRBV5-6 and TRBJ1-2; possible D gene TRBD1, 6 bases. Trimming shortened V by 4 bases and J by 8 bases, and 21 bases separated the two germline ends. The CDR3 runs to 15 residues. Germline V gives CDR1 SGHDT, CDR2 YYEEEE. This CDR3 is CASSRYPGRDKGYTF. Here the CDR3 DNA reads TGTGCCAGCAGCCGTTATCCGGGACGGGACAAGGGCTACACCTTC.

The rearrangement joins TRBV5-1 to TRBJ2-7; D not resolved. The CDR3 covers 13 residues. The germline V gene has CDR1 SGHRS and CDR2 YFSETQ. Trimming removed 1 base from V and 4 bases from J, with 9 bases in between. Written as DNA, the CDR3 is TGCGCCAGCAGCTTGATGGGCGGTTACGAGCAGTACTTC. It codes for CASSLMGGYEQYF. The entire variable domain, with the rest obtained from reference TRBV5-1 and TRBJ2-7, is as follows: KAGVTQTPRYLIKTRGQQVTLSCSPISGHRSVSWYQQTPGQGLQFLFEYFSETQRNKGNFPGRFSGRQFSNSRSEMNVSTLELGDSALYLCASSLMGGYEQYFGPGTRLTVT.

This rearrangement joins TRBV6-2 or TRBV6-3 to TRBJ2-7; either TRBD1 or TRBD2 may supply D (5 bases each). The CDR3 is made up of 14 amino acids. Germline V gene lookup returns CDR1 MNHEY and CDR2 SVGEGT. The V gene lost 2 bases and the J gene lost 2 bases, with 10 bases spanning the gap. The DNA of the CDR3 is TGTGCCAGCAGTTACGGGCAGGGACCCTACGAGCAGTACGTC. This sequence encodes CASSYGQGPYEQYV.

V usage is TRBV29-1 and J usage is TRBJ2-1; D possibly corresponds to TRBD2 (6 bases). The CDR3 contains 14 residues. CDR1 is SQVTM and CDR2 is ANQGSEA in the germline V gene. The V end was cut by 7 bases, the J end by 8 bases, with 21 bases between. The CDR3, as DNA: TGCAGCGCCACACCTAGCGATCGATCGTATGAGCAGTTCTTC. Translating it yields CSATPSDRSYEQFF.

This clonotype appeared once. The chain links TRBV20-1 to TRBJ2-1; D is perhaps TRBD1 (7 bases). This CDR3 region has 14 residues. Germline values: CDR1 DFQATT, CDR2 SNEGSKA (reference sequence). The V and J ends lost 6 bases and 5 bases respectively, with 17 bases between them. The CDR3 DNA follows: TGCAGTGCCCTGGACAGGAGGGGAGACAATGAGCAGTTCTTC. Protein sequence: CSALDRRGDNEQFF.

This chain joins TRBV3-1 and TRBJ1-5; TRBD1 is a possible D gene (5 bases). Germline assignment: CDR1 LGHDT and CDR2 YNNKEL (reference sequence). The CDR3 sequence is 14 residues long. V dropped 0 bases and J dropped 6 bases, with 9 bases sitting between them. CDR3 loop: CASSQDLGTQPQHF. The CDR3 region has the DNA TGTGCCAGCAGCCAAGATTTAGGGACTCAGCCCCAGCATTTT.

The chain links TRBV2 to TRBJ2-7; D is possibly TRBD2 (6 bases). V shed 3 bases and J shed 0 bases, with 15 bases lying between them. This CDR3 region has 16 residues. The germline CDR1 and CDR2 sequences are SNHLY and FYNNEI. The CDR3 DNA reads as TGTGCCAGCAGTGAGGTGGAGGGGCTGAGCTCCTACGAGCAGTACGTC. Translated, it gives CASSEVEGLSSYEQYV.

The J gene is TRBJ2-3, the V gene TRBV7-9; the match to TRBD2 covers 7 bases. Germline lookup yields CDR1 SEHNR and CDR2 FQNEAQ (reference sequence). Trimming at V came to 5 bases and at J to 1 base, leaving 6 bases not matched to a gene. This CDR3 is 15 amino acids long. In nucleotides, the CDR3 is TGTGCCAGCAGCCCCGGGGGGACGGGCACAGATACGCAGTATTTT. As protein: CASSPGGTGTDTQYF.

The chain is built from TRBV20-1 and TRBJ2-7; D possibly corresponds to TRBD1 (5 bases). Trimming shortened V by 4 bases and J by 7 bases, and 14 bases separated the two germline ends. Germline assignment: CDR1 DFQATT and CDR2 SNEGSKA (reference sequence). This CDR3 contains 12 residues. DNA for the CDR3: TGCAGTGCTAACCTAGTTGGGGCAGAGCAGTACTTC. Translated, it gives CSANLVGAEQYF.

This rearrangement joins TRBV29-1 to TRBJ2-1; 10 bases fit TRBD2. Trimming took 1 base from V and 7 from J; bases not matched to a gene: 4. Germline V gene sequence: CDR1 SQVTM, CDR2 ANQGSEA. The CDR3 has 14 residues. The CDR3 region is CSVEGQREGNEQFF. In nucleotides, the CDR3 is TGCAGCGTTGAAGGGCAGCGGGAGGGAAATGAGCAGTTCTTC.